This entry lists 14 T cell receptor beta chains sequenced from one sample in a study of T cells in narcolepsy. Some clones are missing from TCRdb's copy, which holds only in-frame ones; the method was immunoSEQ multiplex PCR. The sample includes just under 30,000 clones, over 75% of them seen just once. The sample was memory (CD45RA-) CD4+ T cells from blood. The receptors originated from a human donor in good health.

The CDR3 protein is CASRSRVVSPEAFF. The DNA of the CDR3 is TGTGCCAGCAGGTCGAGGGTAGTGAGTCCTGAAGCTTTCTTT. V gene TRBV6-1 combines with J gene TRBJ1-1; D unclear. Germline V gene data show CDR1 as MNHNS and CDR2 as SASEGT. Trimming left V 6 bases short and J 6 bases short, with 17 bases between. This CDR3 spans 14 amino acids.

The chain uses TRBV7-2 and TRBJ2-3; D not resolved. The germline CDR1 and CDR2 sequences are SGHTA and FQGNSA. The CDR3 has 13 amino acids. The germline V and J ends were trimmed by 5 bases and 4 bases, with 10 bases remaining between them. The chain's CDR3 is CASSPTQSDTQYF. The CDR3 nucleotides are TGTGCCAGCAGCCCCACACAGTCAGATACGCAGTATTTT.

CDR3 residues: CAWRGGISGKYEQYF. The CDR3 region has the DNA TGTGCCTGGAGGGGTGGAATTTCTGGGAAATACGAGCAGTACTTC. The chain is built from TRBV30 and TRBJ2-7; D unresolved. V lost 3 bases to trimming and J lost 4 bases, with 19 bases between them. The CDR3 contains 15 residues. Germline CDR1 reads GTSNPN; CDR2 reads SVGIG (reference sequence). The variable domain in full, with the rest retrieved from reference TRBV30 and TRBJ2-7, is SQTIHQWPATLVQPVGSPLSLECTVEGTSNPNLYWYRQAAGRGLQLLFYSVGIGQISSEVPQNLSASRPQDRQFILSSKKLLLSDSGFYLCAWRGGISGKYEQYFGPGTRLTVT.

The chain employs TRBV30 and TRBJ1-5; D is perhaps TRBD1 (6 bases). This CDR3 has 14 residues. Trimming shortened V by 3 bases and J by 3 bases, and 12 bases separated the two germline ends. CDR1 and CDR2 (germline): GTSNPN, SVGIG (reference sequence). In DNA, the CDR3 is TGTGCCTGGAGCCTCACAGGGTTCAATCAGCCCCAGCATTTT. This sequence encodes CAWSLTGFNQPQHF. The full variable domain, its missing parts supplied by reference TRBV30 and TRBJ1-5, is SQTIHQWPATLVQPVGSPLSLECTVEGTSNPNLYWYRQAAGRGLQLLFYSVGIGQISSEVPQNLSASRPQDRQFILSSKKLLLSDSGFYLCAWSLTGFNQPQHFGDGTRLSIL.

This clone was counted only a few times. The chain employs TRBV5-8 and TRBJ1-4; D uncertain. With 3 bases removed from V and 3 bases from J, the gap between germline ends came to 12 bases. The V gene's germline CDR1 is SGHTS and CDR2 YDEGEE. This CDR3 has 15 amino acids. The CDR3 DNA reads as TGTGCCAGCAGCTCTTTGGGCACGGCTAATGAAAAACTGTTTTTT. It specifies CASSSLGTANEKLFF.

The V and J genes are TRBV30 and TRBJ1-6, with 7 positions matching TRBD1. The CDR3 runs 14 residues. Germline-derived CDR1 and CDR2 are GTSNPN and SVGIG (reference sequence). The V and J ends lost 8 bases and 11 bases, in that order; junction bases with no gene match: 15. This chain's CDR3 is CARRRTGDRTPLHF. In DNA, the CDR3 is TGTGCCCGCAGAAGGACAGGCGATAGGACACCCCTCCACTTT.

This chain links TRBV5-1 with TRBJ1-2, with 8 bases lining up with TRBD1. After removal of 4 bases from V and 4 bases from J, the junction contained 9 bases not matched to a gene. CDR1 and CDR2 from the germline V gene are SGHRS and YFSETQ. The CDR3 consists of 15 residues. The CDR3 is CASSQGQGGGYGYTF. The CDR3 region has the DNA TGCGCCAGCAGCCAAGGACAGGGAGGGGGCTATGGCTACACCTTC.

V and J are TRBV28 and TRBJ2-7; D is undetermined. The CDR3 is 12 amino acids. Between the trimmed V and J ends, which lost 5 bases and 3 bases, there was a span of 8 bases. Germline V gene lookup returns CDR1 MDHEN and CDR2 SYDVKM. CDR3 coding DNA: TGTGCCAGCAGTCCCAGGTGCTACGAGCAGTACTTC. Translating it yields CASSPRCYEQYF.

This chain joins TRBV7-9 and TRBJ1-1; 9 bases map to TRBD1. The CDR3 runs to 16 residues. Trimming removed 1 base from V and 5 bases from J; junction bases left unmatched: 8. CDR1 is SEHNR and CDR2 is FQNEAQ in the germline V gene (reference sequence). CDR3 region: CASSLGPGTGYTEAFF. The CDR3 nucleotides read TGTGCCAGCAGCTTAGGGCCCGGGACAGGGTATACTGAAGCTTTCTTT.

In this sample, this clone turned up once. DNA of the CDR3: TGTGCCAGCAGCTTGGGCTTATTAGCCAAAAACATTCAGTACTTC. Its protein product is CASSLGLLAKNIQYF. The V and J genes are TRBV7-3 and TRBJ2-4; the D is unclear. Deletions cut 3 bases from V and 0 bases from J, with 9 bases between. Germline V gene sequence: CDR1 SGHTA, CDR2 FQGTGA. The CDR3 covers 15 residues.

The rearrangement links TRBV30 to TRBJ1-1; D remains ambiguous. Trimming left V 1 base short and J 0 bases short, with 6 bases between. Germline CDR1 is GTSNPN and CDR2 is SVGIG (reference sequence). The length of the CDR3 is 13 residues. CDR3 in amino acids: CAWSEEVNTEAFF. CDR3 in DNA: TGTGCCTGGAGTGAAGAGGTGAACACTGAAGCTTTCTTT.

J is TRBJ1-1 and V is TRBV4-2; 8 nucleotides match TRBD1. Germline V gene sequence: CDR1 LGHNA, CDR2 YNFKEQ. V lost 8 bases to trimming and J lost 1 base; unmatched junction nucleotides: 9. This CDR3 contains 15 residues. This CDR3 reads CASGPTGAENTEAFF. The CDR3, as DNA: TGTGCCAGCGGACCGACAGGGGCGGAGAACACTGAAGCTTTCTTT.

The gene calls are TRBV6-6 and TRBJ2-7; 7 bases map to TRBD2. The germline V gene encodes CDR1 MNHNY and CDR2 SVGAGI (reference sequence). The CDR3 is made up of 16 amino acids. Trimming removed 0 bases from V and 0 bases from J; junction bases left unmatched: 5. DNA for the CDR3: TGTGCCAGCAGTTACTCCGGGGAGGGGCTCTCCTACGAGCAGTACTTC. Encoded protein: CASSYSGEGLSYEQYF.

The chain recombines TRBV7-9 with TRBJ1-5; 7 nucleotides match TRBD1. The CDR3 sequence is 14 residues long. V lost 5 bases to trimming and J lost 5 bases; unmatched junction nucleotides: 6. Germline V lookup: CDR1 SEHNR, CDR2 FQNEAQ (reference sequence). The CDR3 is CASSLGQLDQPQHF. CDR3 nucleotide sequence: TGTGCCAGCAGCCTGGGACAGCTAGATCAGCCCCAGCATTTT.